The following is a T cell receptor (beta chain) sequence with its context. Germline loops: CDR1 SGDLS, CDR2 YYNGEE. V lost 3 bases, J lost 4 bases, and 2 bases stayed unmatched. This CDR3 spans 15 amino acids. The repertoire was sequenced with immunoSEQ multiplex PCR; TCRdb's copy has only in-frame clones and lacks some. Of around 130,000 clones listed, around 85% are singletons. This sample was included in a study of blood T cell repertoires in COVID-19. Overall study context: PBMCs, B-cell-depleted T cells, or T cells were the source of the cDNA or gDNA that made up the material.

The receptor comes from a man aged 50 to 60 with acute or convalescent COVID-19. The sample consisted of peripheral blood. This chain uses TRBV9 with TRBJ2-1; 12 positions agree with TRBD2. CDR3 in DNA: TGTGCCAGCAGCGCAGGGACTAGCGGGTACAATGAGCAGTTCTTC. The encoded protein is CASSAGTSGYNEQFF.